These T cell receptor beta chains were read from a single sample in a study of T cell repertoires in cytomegalovirus infection. TCRdb processed the reads anew with MiXCR; each CDR3 protein has one entry. The sample yields roughly 920,000 distinct CDR3 sequences, under 40% seen once. Their recognized antigens are unknown. This specimen consisted of cultured CD8+ T cells from PBMCs, obtained from culture after CMV antigen stimulation. These receptors were collected from a human donor in good health (CMV status not recorded). Some clones in this sample may be carry-over from other donors' samples. The CDR3 runs from the conserved cysteine through the conserved F or W. A D gene is named only where the DNA matches it firmly. A clone size is listed for some rows: how often the clone was seen (once, few, many), or a class if it is expanded.

j_gene: TRBJ2-5; abundance: few; v_gene: TRBV7-6; d_gene: .; CDR3aa: CASSLYVETQYF; CDR3nt: TGTGCCAGCAGCTTATATGTTGAGACCCAGTACTTC
j_gene: TRBJ2-1; abundance: many; v_gene: TRBV7-2; d_gene: .; CDR3aa: CASSLNSGYNEQFF; CDR3nt: TGTGCCAGCAGCTTGAACAGTGGATACAATGAGCAGTTCTTC
j_gene: TRBJ1-1; abundance: many; v_gene: TRBV7-2; d_gene: .; CDR3aa: CASSLGSHTEAFF; CDR3nt: TGTGCCAGCAGCTTAGGTTCACACACTGAAGCTTTCTTT
j_gene: TRBJ2-7; abundance: many; v_gene: TRBV7-9; d_gene: .; CDR3aa: CASSFVLSGGHEQYF; CDR3nt: TGTGCCAGCAGCTTTGTCCTCTCGGGTGGCCACGAGCAGTACTTC
j_gene: TRBJ1-2; abundance: few; v_gene: TRBV7-9; d_gene: .; CDR3aa: CASADRVNYGYTF; CDR3nt: TGTGCCAGCGCGGACAGAGTTAACTATGGCTACACCTTC
j_gene: TRBJ2-7; abundance: few; v_gene: TRBV24-1; d_gene: TRBD1; CDR3aa: CATRDREGSYEQYF; CDR3nt: TGTGCCACCAGGGACAGGGAAGGGTCCTACGAGCAGTACTTC
j_gene: TRBJ1-1; abundance: many; v_gene: TRBV5-6; d_gene: .; CDR3aa: CASSLDRLEAFF; CDR3nt: TGTGCCAGCAGCTTGGACCGACTTGAAGCTTTCTTT
j_gene: TRBJ2-1; abundance: .; v_gene: TRBV11-3; d_gene: .; CDR3aa: CASSRGGSVYNEQFF; CDR3nt: TGTGCCAGCAGCCGAGGCGGGTCGGTATACAATGAGCAGTTCTTC
j_gene: TRBJ2-7; abundance: .; v_gene: TRBV27; d_gene: TRBD2; CDR3aa: CASSLRTSGSPQYF; CDR3nt: TGTGCCAGCAGTTTGAGGACTAGCGGGTCCCCGCAGTACTTC
j_gene: TRBJ2-3; abundance: many; v_gene: TRBV7-9; d_gene: TRBD2; CDR3aa: CASSDSGGPSDTQYF; CDR3nt: TGTGCCAGCAGCGACAGCGGGGGCCCCTCGGATACGCAGTATTTT
j_gene: TRBJ2-2; abundance: many; v_gene: TRBV4-3; d_gene: TRBD1; CDR3aa: CASSPLQGSPDLVGELFF; CDR3nt: TGCGCCAGCAGCCCCTTACAGGGGTCCCCAGATTTAGTCGGGGAGCTGTTTTTT
j_gene: TRBJ2-2; abundance: .; v_gene: TRBV6-6; d_gene: .; CDR3aa: CAVDTRGGNAGELFF; CDR3nt: TGTGCCGTTGACACTAGGGGAGGTAACGCCGGGGAGCTGTTTTTT
j_gene: TRBJ1-2; abundance: .; v_gene: TRBV6-6; d_gene: .; CDR3aa: CASSALSQGPYGYTF; CDR3nt: TGTGCCAGCAGTGCACTTAGCCAGGGACCCTATGGCTACACCTTC
j_gene: TRBJ1-1; abundance: few; v_gene: TRBV28; d_gene: .; CDR3aa: CASTKPFNTEAFF; CDR3nt: TGTGCCAGCACTAAGCCCTTTAACACTGAAGCTTTCTTT
j_gene: TRBJ1-4; abundance: .; v_gene: TRBV27; d_gene: .; CDR3aa: CASSFLTASNEKLFF; CDR3nt: TGTGCCAGCAGTTTTTTGACGGCATCTAATGAAAAACTGTTTTTT
j_gene: TRBJ2-3; abundance: many; v_gene: TRBV7-2; d_gene: .; CDR3aa: CASSLPLSYGGLGETTDTQYF; CDR3nt: TGTGCCAGCAGCTTACCCTTGTCATACGGGGGGCTTGGGGAAACCACAGATACGCAGTATTTT
j_gene: TRBJ1-2; abundance: few; v_gene: TRBV6-5; d_gene: .; CDR3aa: CASSYLGGDNYGYTF; CDR3nt: TGTGCCAGCAGTTACCTAGGGGGGGATAACTATGGCTACACCTTC
j_gene: TRBJ2-1; abundance: many; v_gene: TRBV7-2; d_gene: .; CDR3aa: CASSVTGYNEQFF; CDR3nt: TGTGCCAGCAGCGTAACAGGGTACAATGAGCAGTTCTTC
j_gene: TRBJ1-3; abundance: many; v_gene: TRBV12-3/TRBV12-4; d_gene: .; CDR3aa: CASSPSYRGPGNTIYF; CDR3nt: TGTGCCAGCAGTCCCTCGTACCGTGGGCCTGGAAACACCATATATTTT